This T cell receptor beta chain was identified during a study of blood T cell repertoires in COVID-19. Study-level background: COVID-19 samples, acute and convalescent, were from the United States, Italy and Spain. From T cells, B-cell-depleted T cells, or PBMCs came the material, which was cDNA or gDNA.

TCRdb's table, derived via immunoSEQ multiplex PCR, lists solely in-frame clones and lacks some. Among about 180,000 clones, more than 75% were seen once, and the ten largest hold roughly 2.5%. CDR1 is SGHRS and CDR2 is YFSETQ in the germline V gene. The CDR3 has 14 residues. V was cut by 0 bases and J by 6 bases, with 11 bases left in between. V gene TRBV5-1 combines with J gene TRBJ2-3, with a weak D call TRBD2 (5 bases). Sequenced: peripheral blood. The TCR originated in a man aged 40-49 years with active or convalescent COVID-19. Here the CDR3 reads CASSLGRVLDTQYF. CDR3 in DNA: TGCGCCAGCAGCTTGGGGCGGGTGCTCGATACGCAGTATTTT. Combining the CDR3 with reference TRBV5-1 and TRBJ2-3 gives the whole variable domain KAGVTQTPRYLIKTRGQQVTLSCSPISGHRSVSWYQQTPGQGLQFLFEYFSETQRNKGNFPGRFSGRQFSNSRSEMNVSTLELGDSALYLCASSLGRVLDTQYFGPGTRLTVL.